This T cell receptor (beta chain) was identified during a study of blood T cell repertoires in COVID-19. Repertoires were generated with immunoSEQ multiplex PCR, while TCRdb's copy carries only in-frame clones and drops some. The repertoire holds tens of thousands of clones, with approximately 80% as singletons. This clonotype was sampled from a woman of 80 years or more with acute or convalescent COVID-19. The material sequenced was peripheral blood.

CDR3 bases: TGCGCCAGCAGCTTGGGGCAGGGGGCTGGTCAGCCCCAGCATTTT. It encodes CASSLGQGAGQPQHF. V gene TRBV5-1 combines with J gene TRBJ1-5, with 8 nucleotides matching TRBD1. Looked up from germline, CDR1 is SGHRS and CDR2 is YFSETQ. CDR3 length: 15 residues. With 0 bases clipped from V and 6 bases from J, the junction kept 5 bases outside the gene matches.